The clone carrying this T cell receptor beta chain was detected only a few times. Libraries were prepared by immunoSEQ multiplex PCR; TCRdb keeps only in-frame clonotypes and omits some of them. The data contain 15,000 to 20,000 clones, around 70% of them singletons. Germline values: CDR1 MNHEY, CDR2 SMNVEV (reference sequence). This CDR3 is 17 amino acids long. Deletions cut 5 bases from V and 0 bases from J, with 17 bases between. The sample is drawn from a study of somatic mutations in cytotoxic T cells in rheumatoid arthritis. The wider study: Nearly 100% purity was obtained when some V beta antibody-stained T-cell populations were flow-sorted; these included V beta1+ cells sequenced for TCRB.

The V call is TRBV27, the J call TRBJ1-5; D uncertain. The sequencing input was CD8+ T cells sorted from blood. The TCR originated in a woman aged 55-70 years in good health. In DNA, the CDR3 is TGTGCCAGCAGTCCGTACAGTTCCTCTTATAGCAATCAGCCCCAGCATTTT. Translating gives CASSPYSSSYSNQPQHF.